Following are 17 T cell receptor beta chains from one sample sequenced in a study of Ad26.COV2.S vaccination and SARS-CoV-2 variants. Documented treatment: some 20 received Ad26.COV2.S at low or high dose, single or two shots; five or six received placebo; per-sample allocation not given. Each sample was drawn 63 days after the first injection (of vaccine or placebo). Data came from immunoSEQ multiplex PCR; TCRdb stores just in-frame clones and leaves some out. The sample has around 380,000 clones, approximately 91% seen once; the top ten hold approximately 3.7%. The sequences come from peripheral blood, collected in a trial of Ad26.COV2.S vaccine versus placebo. The receptors stem from a person between 18 and 59 years old who received the Ad26.COV2.S COVID-19 vaccine or a placebo.

This clone is a singleton in its sample. This rearrangement joins TRBV11-2 to TRBJ2-2; TRBD2 is a possible D gene (6 bases). The CDR3 contains 15 residues. With 5 bases removed from V and 5 bases from J, the gap between germline ends came to 15 bases. From germline, CDR1 is SGHAT and CDR2 FQNNGV. The CDR3 sequence: CASSPSLGGTGELFF. DNA of the CDR3: TGTGCCAGCAGCCCGTCACTAGGAGGGACCGGGGAGCTGTTTTTT. The full variable domain, its missing parts supplied by reference TRBV11-2 and TRBJ2-2, is EAGVAQSPRYKIIEKRQSVAFWCNPISGHATLYWYQQILGQGPKLLIQFQNNGVVDDSQLPKDRFSAERLKGVDSTLKIQPAKLEDSAVYLCASSPSLGGTGELFFGEGSRLTVL.

The chain couples TRBV5-1 to TRBJ2-3; D is perhaps TRBD2 (6 bases). CDR3 length: 15 amino acids. V lost 6 bases and J 0 bases, leaving 14 bases between the germline ends. Germline CDR1 reads SGHRS; CDR2 reads YFSETQ. The CDR3 bases are TGCGCCAGCACCGCCTGGGACTCGAGCACAGATACGCAGTATTTT. Protein sequence: CASTAWDSSTDTQYF.

The chain employs TRBV5-1 and TRBJ1-1; a weak D match, TRBD1 (6 bases). This CDR3 has 13 amino acids. Per the germline V gene, CDR1 is SGHRS and CDR2 is YFSETQ. With 3 bases removed from V and 8 bases from J, the gap between germline ends came to 14 bases. CDR3 sequence (DNA): TGCGCCAGCAGCTCCGGGACAAGACAAGAAGCTTTCTTT. The encoded protein is CASSSGTRQEAFF.

The rearrangement links TRBV9 to TRBJ2-1; tentative D call: TRBD1 (5 bases). V shed 1 base and J shed 1 base, with 9 bases lying between them. Germline lookup yields CDR1 SGDLS and CDR2 YYNGEE. The CDR3 length is 15 residues. In DNA, the CDR3 is TGTGCCAGCAGCGTAAGGACACTATCCTACAATGAGCAGTTCTTC. It translates to CASSVRTLSYNEQFF.

The chain recombines TRBV9 with TRBJ2-3, with a weak D call TRBD2 (6 bases). The germline CDR1 and CDR2 sequences are SGDLS and YYNGEE. There are 16 residues in the CDR3. The ends were cut back, 0 bases at V and 3 bases at J, with 14 bases in the middle. The CDR3 DNA sequence: TGTGCCAGCAGCGTAGAGGCTAGCGACCGAACAGATACGCAGTATTTT. It is translated as CASSVEASDRTDTQYF.

The V gene is TRBV5-4, the J gene TRBJ2-7; 11 nucleotides agree with TRBD1. V shed 4 bases, J shed 0 bases, and the junction held 3 bases outside the gene matches. This CDR3 spans 15 amino acids. Per germline, CDR1 SGHNT and CDR2 YYREEE (reference sequence). The CDR3 reads CASSQGTGGSYEQYF. Written as DNA, the CDR3 is TGTGCCAGCAGCCAGGGGACAGGGGGCTCCTACGAGCAGTACTTC.

This rearrangement joins TRBV3-1 (or the pseudogene TRBV3-2) to TRBJ2-1; TRBD1 matches 10 bases. This CDR3 has 15 residues. CDR1 is LGHDT and CDR2 is YNNKEL in the germline V gene (reference sequence). The ends lost 4 bases at V and 9 bases at J; junction bases unmatched: 9. The CDR3 region is CASSPVTGGMGEQFF. DNA of the CDR3: TGTGCCAGCAGCCCCGTGACAGGGGGCATGGGTGAGCAGTTCTTC.

This rearrangement joins TRBV4-3 to TRBJ1-5, with TRBD1 identical over 7 bases. The germline V gene encodes CDR1 LGHNA and CDR2 YSLEER. The CDR3 contains 15 residues. The V and J ends lost 2 bases and 6 bases, in that order; junction bases with no gene match: 7. The CDR3 region is CASSQQDRDGQPQHF. CDR3 nucleotide sequence: TGCGCCAGCAGCCAACAAGACAGGGACGGTCAGCCCCAGCATTTT.

DNA of the CDR3: TGTGCCAGCAGCCAATCGATGTTGATCAGCACTGAAGCTTTCTTT. This gives the protein CASSQSMLISTEAFF. This chain uses TRBV3-1 (or the pseudogene TRBV3-2) with TRBJ1-1; D call uncertain. Germline V gene data show CDR1 as LGHDT and CDR2 as YNNKEL (reference sequence). The CDR3 totals 15 residues. The V end lost 2 bases, the J end lost 4 bases, and 14 bases lay between the germline ends.

This clone was seen just once. CDR3 sequence reads: CASTRDRGSVSEAFF. The CDR3 nucleotides read TGTGCCAGCACCCGGGACAGGGGATCTGTTTCTGAAGCTTTCTTT. The V gene is TRBV6-5, the J gene TRBJ1-1; 10 nucleotides agree with TRBD1. The germline gives CDR1 MNHEY, CDR2 SVGAGI. Trimming at V came to 7 bases and at J to 6 bases, leaving 11 bases not matched to a gene. CDR3 length equals 15 residues.

This chain links TRBV12-3 or TRBV12-4 with TRBJ2-2, with D maybe TRBD2 (5 bases). The CDR3 runs to 13 residues. The ends were cut back, 7 bases at V and 3 bases at J, with 9 bases in the middle. CDR3 sequence reads: CASNGLYTGELFF. The CDR3 coding sequence is TGTGCCAGCAACGGACTGTACACCGGGGAGCTGTTTTTT.

The V and J genes are TRBV18 and TRBJ2-7, with D hard to call. V was shortened by 3 bases and J by 4 bases, with 4 bases between the two germline ends. The germline V gene has CDR1 KGHSH and CDR2 LQKENI. This CDR3 is built from 11 residues. CDR3 DNA: TGTGCCAGCTCACCGGAATACGAGCAGTACTTC. Translated, it gives CASSPEYEQYF. The full variable domain, rest sourced from reference TRBV18 and TRBJ2-7, is NAGVMQNPRHLVRRRGQEARLRCSPMKGHSHVYWYRQLPEEGLKFMVYLQKENIIDESGMPKERFSAEFPKEGPSILRIQQVVRGDSAAYFCASSPEYEQYFGPGTRLTVT.

The chain combines TRBV5-1 with TRBJ2-3, with no clear D. Germline V gives CDR1 SGHRS, CDR2 YFSETQ. There are 14 residues in the CDR3. V was pared by 0 bases and J by 2 bases, with 7 bases between. CDR3 in DNA: TGCGCCAGCAGCTTGGTAGTTAACACAGATACGCAGTATTTT. Translation gives CASSLVVNTDTQYF.

The chain uses TRBV7-8 and TRBJ2-3; D is unresolved. V lost 5 bases, J lost 2 bases, and 2 bases lay in between. CDR1 and CDR2 from the germline V gene are SGHVS and FQNEAQ. The CDR3 spans 11 residues. CDR3 DNA: TGTGCCAGCAGCCTCACAGATACGCAGTATTTT. This translates into CASSLTDTQYF.

The CDR3 DNA sequence: TGTGCCACCAGCAGAGAAGGCGGGGGGGCCAATGAGCAGTTCTTC. Translated, it gives CATSREGGGANEQFF. The V and J genes are TRBV15 and TRBJ2-1, with TRBD2 matching 9 bases. V shed 0 bases, J shed 6 bases, and the junction held 3 bases outside the gene matches. The CDR3 sequence is 15 residues long. Germline-derived CDR1 and CDR2 are LNHNV and YYDKDF (reference sequence).

The CDR3 is CASSLVGRIQETQYF. CDR3 sequence (DNA): TGTGCCAGCAGCTTAGTGGGACGGATCCAAGAGACCCAGTACTTC. This chain connects TRBV7-6 to TRBJ2-5, with D perhaps given as TRBD1 or TRBD2 (5 bases each). Germline CDR1 and CDR2: SGHVS and FNYEAQ. Trimming took off 1 base at V and 1 base at J, with 10 bases between the two ends. The CDR3 contains 15 residues.

The V and J genes are TRBV5-1 and TRBJ2-1, with D tentatively TRBD1 (5 bases). Deletions cut 0 bases from V and 3 bases from J, with 10 bases between. Germline CDR1 SGHRS, CDR2 YFSETQ. There are 15 residues in the CDR3. The CDR3 DNA is TGCGCCAGCAGCTTGGTTGGGGCGGTCTACAATGAGCAGTTCTTC. Its protein product is CASSLVGAVYNEQFF.